Sequencing of this T cell receptor beta chain was carried out in a study of breast tumors, draining lymph nodes, adjacent tissues. This CDR3 has 18 amino acids. V shed 0 bases and J 5 bases; nucleotides not matched to a gene: 15. The germline V gene encodes CDR1 SGHTS and CDR2 YDEGEE. General study results and limits: Findings are consistent with lymph node origin and intratumoral expansion of most tumor T cells. Tumor T cell lymph node origin was a supported hypothesis, not proven.

This clonotype appeared many times. Its antigen is as yet unknown. Samples came from axillary lymph nodes draining the breast cancer. TCRdb reprocessed the multiplex PCR reads via MiXCR and lists one record per CDR3 protein. The data hold approximately 130,000 distinct CDR3 sequences, with 21% observed a single time. The sequence was obtained from a female donor with breast cancer. Some clones in this sample may be carry-over from other donors' samples. The chain employs TRBV5-8 and TRBJ1-2; 8 bases map to TRBD1. The sequencing sample was made of axillary lymph node tissue. The CDR3 reads CASSLATQGAIRGYGYTF. CDR3 bases: TGTGCCAGCAGCTTGGCGACTCAGGGGGCTATACGAGGATATGGCTACACCTTC.